This T cell receptor beta chain was sequenced for a study of T cell responses to AZD1222 COVID-19 vaccine. CDR3 size: 14 residues. After removal of 3 bases from V and 4 bases from J, the junction contained 7 bases not matched to a gene. Germline V lookup: CDR1 DFQATT, CDR2 SNEGSKA (reference sequence). Points from the study as a whole: Scientists sampled the repertoires only once the peak T cell response had passed. Reports say nearly half of spike-specific TCRs go after unmutated variant regions.

Sequencing used immunoSEQ multiplex PCR; TCRdb keeps in-frame clones, though not all of them. The sample lists approximately 120,000 clones, approximately 87% occurring once. About this clone: The antigen remains undetermined.

The origin of this receptor is an adult in good health. This chain uses TRBV20-1 with TRBJ1-2; 8 nucleotides line up with TRBD1. Here the sequenced sample was peripheral blood, taken on day 0 of AZD1222 vaccination. CDR3 bases: TGCAGTGCTAGTAGGGGACAGGCAGGCTATGGCTACACCTTC. The encoded protein is CSASRGQAGYGYTF.